This TCR beta chain was recorded in a study of TIL therapy for anti-PD-1-resistant metastatic lung cancer. Whole-study context: Progressing patients received lymphodepletion, expanded TIL infusion and IL-2.

This CDR3 comprises 16 residues. V shed 6 bases and J shed 0 bases, with 17 bases lying between them. Germline values: CDR1 MDHEN, CDR2 SYDVKM. Time point given: pre-treatment sample, taken before nivolumab and TIL therapy. Findings and limits, study-wide: Treatment-naive, never-smoker and oncogene-addicted patients were overrepresented in this highly selected cohort.

On this clone itself: Its cognate antigen is unknown.

The immunoSEQ assay was v3. The repertoire was sequenced with immunoSEQ multiplex PCR; TCRdb's copy has only in-frame clones and lacks some. The sample yields some 37,000 clones, over 70% seen once. The specimen was blood, collected at baseline. V usage is TRBV28 and J usage is TRBJ1-1; possible D gene TRBD1, 6 bases. The receptor was isolated from a person between 30 and 79 years old with non-small cell lung cancer. The CDR3 sequence: CASRREGGYMNTEAFF. The DNA of the CDR3 is TGTGCCAGCAGACGAGAGGGGGGGTATATGAACACTGAAGCTTTCTTT.